Following are 20 T cell receptor beta chains from one sample sequenced in a study. TCRdb re-called the RT-PCR reads through MiXCR, storing one row per CDR3 protein. This table has 650,000 to 800,000 distinct CDR3 sequences, more than 13% appearing once. The sequencing sample was made of memory CD4+ T cells from blood. These receptors all stem from a female donor in good health, serving as a healthy control.

The table lists this clonotype with a few counts. The gene calls are TRBV7-3 and TRBJ2-7; possibly TRBD2 for D (6 bases). The CDR3 runs to 18 residues. Germline CDR1 reads SGHTA; CDR2 reads FQGTGA. V lost 0 bases and J lost 12, with 30 bases in between. The DNA for the CDR3 is TGTGCCAGCAGCTTAACGGCGGGCGCGGCGGGATCCTTAAGCCGTCTGTACTTC. Amino acid sequence: CASSLTAGAAGSLSRLYF.

In this sample, this clonotype turned up many times. The chain recombines TRBV6-6 with TRBJ2-7; tentatively, D is TRBD1 or TRBD2 (5 bases each). CDR1 and CDR2 from the germline V gene are MNHNY and SVGAGI (reference sequence). V was pared by 5 bases and J by 5 bases, with 10 bases between. This CDR3 has 12 amino acids. The CDR3 bases are TGTGCCAGCAGTCCGACGGGGCACGAGCAGTACTTC. Protein product: CASSPTGHEQYF.

This clonotype was seen many times. The chain links TRBV29-1 to TRBJ2-1; 8 positions match TRBD1. There are 15 residues in the CDR3. The junction had 12 bases not matched to a gene; V was cut back by 6 bases and J by 5 bases. The germline V gene encodes CDR1 SQVTM and CDR2 ANQGSEA. As DNA, the CDR3 is TGCAGCGTACTTCCAGGGGGCGCCCCCGACAATGAGCAGTTCTTC. It specifies CSVLPGGAPDNEQFF.

The chain carries TRBV20-1 and TRBJ2-7, with 7 bases fitting TRBD1. This CDR3 is 14 amino acids long. V dropped 3 bases and J dropped 7; count of bases not matched to a gene: 12. Germline-derived CDR1 and CDR2 are DFQATT and SNEGSKA (reference sequence). CDR3 amino acids: CSASLRDSLREQYF. DNA for the CDR3: TGCAGTGCTAGCCTTAGGGACAGCCTACGGGAGCAGTACTTC.

The chain has TRBV7-8 and TRBJ1-5, with 8 bases fitting TRBD1. The CDR3 covers 14 residues. Germline lookup yields CDR1 SGHVS and CDR2 FQNEAQ. Trimming at V came to 6 bases and at J to 5 bases, leaving 6 bases not matched to a gene. CDR3 DNA: TGTGCCAGCAGTCCTGGACAGGGATATCAGCCCCAGCATTTT. Translated: CASSPGQGYQPQHF.

This clonotype was counted a few times. This rearrangement joins TRBV7-7 to TRBJ2-1, with 10 bases matching TRBD1. The V segment lost 6 bases and the J segment 15 bases; nucleotides outside the gene matches: 8. The length of the CDR3 is 12 residues. Germline CDR1 is SSHAT and CDR2 is FNYEAQ (reference sequence). CDR3 in DNA: TGTGCCAGCAGTCCGGGACAGGGGATTGTGTTCTTC. Translating it yields CASSPGQGIVFF. Full variable domain (rest looked up from reference TRBV7-7 and TRBJ2-1): GAGVSQSPRYKVTKRGQDVTLRCDPISSHATLYWYQQALGQGPEFLTYFNYEAQPDKSGLPSDRFSAERPEGSISTLTIQRTEQRDSAMYRCASSPGQGIVFFGPGTRLTVL.

This clonotype was detected many times. The rearrangement links TRBV5-1 to TRBJ1-1; 8 bases line up with TRBD1. With V trimmed by 2 bases and J by 4 bases, 4 bases remained unmatched. The CDR3 has 14 amino acids. Germline loops: CDR1 SGHRS, CDR2 YFSETQ. The CDR3: CASSFTGGVTEAFF. CDR3 in DNA: TGCGCCAGCAGCTTCACAGGGGGAGTCACTGAAGCTTTCTTT.

This sequence joins TRBV7-2 and TRBJ2-7, with D possibly called TRBD1 or TRBD2 (5 bases each). This CDR3 is 13 amino acids long. Deletions cut 5 bases from V and 7 bases from J, with 15 bases between. In germline, CDR1 is SGHTA, CDR2 FQGNSA. In DNA, the CDR3 is TGTGCCAGCAGCCCATTCGGGGCGTGGGAGCAGTACTTC. Protein sequence: CASSPFGAWEQYF.

This CDR3 is CASSQIFYEQYF. The CDR3 nucleotides read TGTGCCAGCAGCCAAATCTTCTACGAGCAGTACTTC. This sequence joins TRBV3-1 and TRBJ2-7, with no clear D. Trimming stripped 2 bases from V and 3 bases from J, with 5 bases between. There are 12 residues in the CDR3. Germline V CDR1 and CDR2: LGHDT, YNNKEL (reference sequence).

There are a few counts of this clonotype. The genes are TRBV3-1 and TRBJ1-1; D might be TRBD1 (6 bases). The ends were cut back, 5 bases at V and 4 bases at J, with 17 bases in the middle. Germline loops: CDR1 LGHDT, CDR2 YNNKEL (reference sequence). CDR3 length: 15 amino acids. CDR3 residues: CASSSTGGGLTEAFF. DNA for the CDR3: TGTGCCAGCAGCTCCACTGGGGGGGGGCTCACTGAAGCTTTCTTT.

This clonotype was counted a few times. The V and J genes are TRBV28 and TRBJ2-1, with 8 bases identical to TRBD2. This CDR3 is 14 amino acids long. Germline V gene data show CDR1 as MDHEN and CDR2 as SYDVKM. The J segment lost 9 bases and the V segment lost 11 bases, leaving 15 bases of the junction unmatched. The CDR3 DNA reads as TGTGCCGCAACTAGCGGTTGGGTCGTAGGTGAGCAGTTCTTC. The encoded protein is CAATSGWVVGEQFF.

This clonotype was found many times. CDR3 in DNA: TGTGCCAGCAGTCTGTCGCGGAGCACTGAAGCTTTCTTT. It specifies CASSLSRSTEAFF. The chain recombines TRBV12-3 or TRBV12-4 with TRBJ1-1; D gene ambiguous. The germline V and J ends were trimmed by 5 bases and 4 bases, with 11 bases remaining between them. The CDR3 runs 13 residues.

This chain joins TRBV5-1 and TRBJ1-2, with a weak D call TRBD1 (5 bases). The V end was cut by 5 bases, the J end by 2 bases, with 13 bases between. The CDR3 spans 14 residues. Looked up from germline, CDR1 is SGHRS and CDR2 is YFSETQ. In DNA form, the CDR3 reads TGCGCCAGCAGTGACTGGGACCGAAACTATGGCTACACCTTC. It translates to CASSDWDRNYGYTF.

This clonotype was seen at least ten times. The genes are TRBV12-3 or TRBV12-4 and TRBJ2-5; D is perhaps TRBD2 (6 bases). The CDR3 has 15 amino acids. Trimming cost V 6 bases and J 5 bases, with 19 bases left between them. The CDR3 protein is CASSQTGTLLETQYF. DNA of the CDR3: TGTGCCAGCAGCCAGACCGGGACTCTTCTTGAGACCCAGTACTTC.

The rearrangement joins TRBV27 to TRBJ1-1, with unresolved D. CDR1 and CDR2 (germline): MNHEY, SMNVEV (reference sequence). The germline V and J ends were trimmed by 1 base and 2 bases, with 8 bases remaining between them. The CDR3 extends over 14 amino acids. The CDR3 is CASSLFGSNTEAFF. The CDR3 DNA reads TGTGCCAGCAGTTTATTCGGCAGCAACACTGAAGCTTTCTTT.

This rearrangement joins TRBV4-2 to TRBJ1-1; D gene uncertain. The V and J ends lost 7 bases and 0 bases respectively, with 21 bases between them. The length of the CDR3 is 17 residues. From germline, CDR1 is LGHNA and CDR2 YNFKEQ. CDR3 bases: TGTGCCAGCAAACGTGACCCAATGATACAGATGAACACTGAAGCTTTCTTT. Encoded protein: CASKRDPMIQMNTEAFF.

The chain carries TRBV7-3 and TRBJ1-5, with no clear D. CDR1 and CDR2 (germline): SGHTA, FQGTGA. CDR3 length: 11 amino acids. The germline V and J ends were trimmed by 9 bases and 9 bases, with 12 bases remaining between them. The CDR3, as DNA: TGTGCCAGGACGAAGGCGGGGCCCCAGCATTTT. Translating gives CARTKAGPQHF.

This clonotype came up many times. The V call is TRBV5-1, the J call TRBJ2-1; TRBD1 might be the D (6 bases). Trimming left V 0 bases short and J 4 bases short, with 11 bases between. CDR1 is SGHRS, CDR2 YFSETQ, per germline. CDR3 length equals 15 residues. CDR3 amino acids: CASSLVPGVYNEQFF. DNA of the CDR3: TGCGCCAGCAGCTTGGTCCCAGGGGTGTACAATGAGCAGTTCTTC.

V and J are TRBV5-1 and TRBJ1-6, with D tentatively TRBD1 (5 bases). The CDR3 length is 17 residues. Germline V lookup: CDR1 SGHRS, CDR2 YFSETQ. Trimming stripped 0 bases from V and 0 bases from J, with 10 bases between. CDR3 nucleotides: TGCGCCAGCAGCTTGGATGGGACGAGCTCCTATAATTCACCCCTCCACTTT. This gives the protein CASSLDGTSSYNSPLHF.

The rearrangement joins TRBV5-1 to TRBJ2-3; 9 bases are shared with TRBD2. Germline trimming cut 0 bases from V and 2 bases from J; bases unmatched to any gene: 7. This CDR3 has 17 amino acids. Germline V gene sequence: CDR1 SGHRS, CDR2 YFSETQ. In DNA, the CDR3 is TGCGCCAGCAGCTTGGCCGTAGCGGGAGACCCCACAGATACGCAGTATTTT. Its protein product is CASSLAVAGDPTDTQYF.